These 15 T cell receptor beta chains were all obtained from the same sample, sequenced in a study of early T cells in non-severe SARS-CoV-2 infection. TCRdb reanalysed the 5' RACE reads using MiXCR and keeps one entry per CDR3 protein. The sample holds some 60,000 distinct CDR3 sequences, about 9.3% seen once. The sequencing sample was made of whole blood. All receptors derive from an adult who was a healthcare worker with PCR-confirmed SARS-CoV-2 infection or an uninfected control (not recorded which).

As DNA, the CDR3 is TGTGCCAGCAGGCGGGTATTGGGACCCCTCTACGAGCAGTACGTC. This sequence encodes CASRRVLGPLYEQYV. The V gene is TRBV6-1, the J gene TRBJ2-7; D assignment may be TRBD1 or TRBD2 (5 bases each). CDR3 length: 15 residues. Germline-derived CDR1 and CDR2 are MNHNS and SASEGT. The V end was cut by 6 bases, the J end by 3 bases, with 18 bases between.

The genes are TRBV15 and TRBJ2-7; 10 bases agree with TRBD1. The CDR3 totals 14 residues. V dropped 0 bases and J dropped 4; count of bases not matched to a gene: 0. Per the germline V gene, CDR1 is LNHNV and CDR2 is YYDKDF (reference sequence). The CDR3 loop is CATSREGQGYEQYV. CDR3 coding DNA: TGTGCCACCAGCAGAGAGGGACAGGGGTACGAGCAGTACGTC.

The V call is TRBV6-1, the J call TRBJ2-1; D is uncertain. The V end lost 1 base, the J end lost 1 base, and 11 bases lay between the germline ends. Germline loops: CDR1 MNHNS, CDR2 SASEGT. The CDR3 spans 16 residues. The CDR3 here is CASSEVWGRSYNEQFF. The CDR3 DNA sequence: TGTGCCAGCAGTGAAGTATGGGGAAGGTCCTACAATGAGCAGTTCTTC.

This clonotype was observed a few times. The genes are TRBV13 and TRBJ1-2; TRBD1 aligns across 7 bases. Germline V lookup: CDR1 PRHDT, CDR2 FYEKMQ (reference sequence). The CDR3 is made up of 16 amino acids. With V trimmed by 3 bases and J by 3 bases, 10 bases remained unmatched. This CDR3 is CASSFGDREYYYGYTF. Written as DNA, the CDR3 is TGTGCCAGCAGCTTTGGTGACAGGGAATATTACTATGGCTACACCTTC.

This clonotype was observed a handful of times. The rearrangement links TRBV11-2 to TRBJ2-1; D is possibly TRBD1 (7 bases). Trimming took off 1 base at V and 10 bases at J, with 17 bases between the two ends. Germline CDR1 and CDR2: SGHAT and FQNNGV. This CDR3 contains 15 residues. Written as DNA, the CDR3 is TGTGCCAGCAGCTTAGTTCGCGGAGGGGGCCAAGAGCAGTTCTTC. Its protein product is CASSLVRGGGQEQFF.

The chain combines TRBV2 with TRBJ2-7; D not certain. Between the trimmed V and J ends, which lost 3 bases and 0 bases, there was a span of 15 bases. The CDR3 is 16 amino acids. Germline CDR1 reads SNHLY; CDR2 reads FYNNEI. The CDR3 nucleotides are TGTGCCAGCAGTGAGGGGTGGTCGGTGAGCTCCTACGAGCAGTACGTC. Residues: CASSEGWSVSSYEQYV.

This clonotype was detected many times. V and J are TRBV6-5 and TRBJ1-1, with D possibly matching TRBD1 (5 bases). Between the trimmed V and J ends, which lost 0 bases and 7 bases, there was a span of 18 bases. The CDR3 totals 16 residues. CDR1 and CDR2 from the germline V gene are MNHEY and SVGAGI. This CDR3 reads CASSYSHRQGLYEAFF. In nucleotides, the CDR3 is TGTGCCAGCAGTTACTCTCATAGGCAGGGTTTATATGAAGCTTTCTTT.

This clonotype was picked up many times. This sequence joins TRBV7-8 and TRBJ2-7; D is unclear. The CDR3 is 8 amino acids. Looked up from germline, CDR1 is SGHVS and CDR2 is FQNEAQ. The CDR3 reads CVRDEQYV. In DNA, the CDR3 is TGTGTTAGGGACGAGCAGTACGTC.

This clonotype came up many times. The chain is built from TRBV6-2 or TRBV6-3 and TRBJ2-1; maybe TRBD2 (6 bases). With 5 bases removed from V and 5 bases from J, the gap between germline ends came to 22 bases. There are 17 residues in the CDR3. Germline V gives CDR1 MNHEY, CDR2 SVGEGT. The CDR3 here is CASSRQGDSLLHNEQFF. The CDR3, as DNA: TGTGCCAGCAGTCGACAAGGGGACTCTCTGCTACACAATGAGCAGTTCTTC.

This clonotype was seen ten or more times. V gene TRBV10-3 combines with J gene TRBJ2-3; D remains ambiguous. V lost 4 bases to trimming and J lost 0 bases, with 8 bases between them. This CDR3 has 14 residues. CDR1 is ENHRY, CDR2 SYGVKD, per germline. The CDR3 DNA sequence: TGTGCCATCAGTGGGCGCGAGAGCACAGATACGCAGTATTTT. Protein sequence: CAISGRESTDTQYF.

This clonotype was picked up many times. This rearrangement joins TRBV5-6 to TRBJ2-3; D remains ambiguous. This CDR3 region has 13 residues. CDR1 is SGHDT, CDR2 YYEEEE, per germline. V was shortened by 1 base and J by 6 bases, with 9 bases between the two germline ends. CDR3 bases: TGTGCCAGCAGCTTGCTTTCTGGGGATACGCAGTATTTT. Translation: CASSLLSGDTQYF.

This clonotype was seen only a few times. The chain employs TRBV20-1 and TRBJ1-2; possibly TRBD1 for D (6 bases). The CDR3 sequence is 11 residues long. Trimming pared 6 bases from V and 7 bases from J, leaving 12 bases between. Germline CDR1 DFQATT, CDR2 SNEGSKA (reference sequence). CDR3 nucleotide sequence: TGCAGTGCAACGGGGGGGCTTGGCTACACCTTC. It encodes CSATGGLGYTF.

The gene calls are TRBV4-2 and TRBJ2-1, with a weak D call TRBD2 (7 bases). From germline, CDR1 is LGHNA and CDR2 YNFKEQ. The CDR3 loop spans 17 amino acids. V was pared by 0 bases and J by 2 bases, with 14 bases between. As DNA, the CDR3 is TGTGCCAGCAGCCAAGATCTAGTCGGGGGGCCCTACAATGAGCAGTTCTTC. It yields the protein CASSQDLVGGPYNEQFF.

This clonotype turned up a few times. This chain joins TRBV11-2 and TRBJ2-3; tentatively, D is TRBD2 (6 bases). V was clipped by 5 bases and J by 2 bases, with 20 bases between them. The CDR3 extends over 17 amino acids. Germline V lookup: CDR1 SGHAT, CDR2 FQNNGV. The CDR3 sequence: CASSPGPRGAVTDTQYF. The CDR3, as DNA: TGTGCCAGCAGCCCAGGGCCCCGCGGGGCCGTCACAGATACGCAGTATTTT.

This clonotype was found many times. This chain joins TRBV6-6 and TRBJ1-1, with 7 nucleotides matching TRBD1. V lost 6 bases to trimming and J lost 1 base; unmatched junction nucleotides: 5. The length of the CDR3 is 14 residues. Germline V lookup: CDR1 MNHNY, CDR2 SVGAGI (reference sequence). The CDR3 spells CASRGDSANTEAFF. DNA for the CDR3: TGTGCCAGCAGGGGGGACAGCGCGAACACTGAAGCTTTCTTT.